Listed below are T cell receptor beta chains from one sample, sequenced in a study of CD8 T cells in ankylosing spondylitis. MiXCR, run by TCRdb on the 5' RACE reads, gives a single entry per CDR3 protein. The sample includes 25,000 to 30,000 distinct CDR3 sequences, about 5.2% of them seen just once. The sample was blood, either unsorted or a sorted T cell fraction (not recorded which). The receptor set was obtained from a female donor with ankylosing spondylitis or in good health (not recorded which). Each CDR3 is given with its conserved first and last residue. D genes are given only for firm matches. Clone size is given for some rows only: seen once, a few or many times, or a class if the clone is expanded.

v_call	clone_size	d_call	j_call	cdr3_nt	cdr3_aa
TRBV9	many	.	TRBJ1-2	TGTGCCAGCAGCGCCTGGGGGGGTGGCTACACCTTC	CASSAWGGGYTF
TRBV9	many	TRBD2	TRBJ2-3	TGTGCCAGCAGCGTAGCGGGAGGTAACACAGATACGCAGTATTTT	CASSVAGGNTDTQYF
TRBV9	few	.	TRBJ1-2	TGTGCCAGCAGCCCAGGGATCCCGAAGCGGGGCTACACCTTC	CASSPGIPKRGYTF
TRBV9	few	TRBD2	TRBJ2-7	TGTGCCAGCAGCGTAACAGCGGGGGGGCTCCACGAGCAGTACTTC	CASSVTAGGLHEQYF
TRBV9	.	TRBD2	TRBJ2-5	TGTGCCAGCAGCGTAGCTACTAGCGGGGGGAACCAAGAGACCCAGTACTTC	CASSVATSGGNQETQYF
TRBV9	medium-sized	.	TRBJ1-1	TGTGCCAGCAGCGCTTTCGGGGGGTCCGTGGCTTTCTTT	CASSAFGGSVAFF
TRBV9	few	TRBD2	TRBJ2-7	TGTGCCAGCAGCGTAGGCCCCTTAGCGGGAGGAGCCTACGAGCAGTACTTC	CASSVGPLAGGAYEQYF
TRBV9	many	TRBD1	TRBJ1-1	TGTGCCAGCAGCAAAAGACAGGGCACTGAAGCTTTCTTT	CASSKRQGTEAFF
TRBV9	.	.	TRBJ2-3	TGTGCCAGCAGCGCGGCCCCCTGGGACACAGATACGCAGTATTTT	CASSAAPWDTDTQYF
TRBV9	.	.	TRBJ2-5	TGTGCCAGCAGCGTAGCTTTGGGGGATACCCAGTACTTC	CASSVALGDTQYF